Shown below are 12 T cell receptor beta chains from a single sample sequenced in a study of T cell changes during pregnancy in multiple sclerosis. The method was immunoSEQ multiplex PCR; TCRdb's version includes in-frame clones alone and lacks a portion of them. The sample has roughly 40,000 clones; 90% are singletons. The source material was CD4+ T cells from peripheral blood mononuclear cells, sampled in the third trimester of pregnancy. Receptor source: a female donor with multiple sclerosis, enrolled in a pregnancy study.

This rearrangement joins TRBV30 to TRBJ2-7, with TRBD2 matching 9 bases. There are 16 residues in the CDR3. Germline V gives CDR1 GTSNPN, CDR2 SVGIG (reference sequence). The J segment lost 5 bases and the V segment lost 4 bases, leaving 15 bases of the junction unmatched. The CDR3 DNA sequence: TGTGCCTGGACCACAAAAACGGGCGGGAGGGACCACGAGCAGTACTTC. Translated, it gives CAWTTKTGGRDHEQYF.

This chain uses TRBV10-1 with TRBJ1-5, with D perhaps TRBD1 (5 bases). The CDR3 is made up of 14 amino acids. Between the trimmed V and J ends, which lost 6 bases and 6 bases, there was a span of 15 bases. CDR1 is WNHNN and CDR2 is SYGVQD in the germline V gene (reference sequence). The CDR3 region is CASSPGGEGQPQHF. CDR3 nucleotides: TGCGCCAGCAGCCCTGGAGGGGAAGGTCAGCCCCAGCATTTT.

This clone was observed a few times. The chain uses TRBV9 and TRBJ2-2, with 10 bases matching TRBD2. J lost 4 bases, V lost 0 bases, and 3 bases had no gene match. In germline, CDR1 is SGDLS, CDR2 YYNGEE. This CDR3 spans 16 amino acids. The CDR3 spells CASSVALAGITGELFF. The CDR3 DNA sequence: TGTGCCAGCAGCGTAGCACTAGCGGGAATCACCGGGGAGCTGTTTTTT.

The chain has TRBV29-1 and TRBJ2-1, with 11 bases that match TRBD2. Germline CDR1 SQVTM, CDR2 ANQGSEA. The CDR3 is made up of 14 amino acids. V lost 7 bases to trimming and J lost 4 bases; unmatched junction nucleotides: 6. The CDR3 coding sequence is TGCAGCGGGAAGACTAGCGGGAATTACAATGAGCAGTTCTTC. Translating gives CSGKTSGNYNEQFF.

The CDR3 nucleotides read TGTGCCTGGAGGGGGGCAGGGACCGGGGAGCTGTTTTTT. It codes for CAWRGAGTGELFF. This rearrangement joins TRBV30 to TRBJ2-2, with D possibly TRBD1 on 6 matching bases. Germline V gene data show CDR1 as GTSNPN and CDR2 as SVGIG (reference sequence). There are 13 residues in the CDR3. Deletions cut 3 bases from V and 5 bases from J, with 10 bases between.

This chain joins TRBV7-8 and TRBJ2-1; perhaps TRBD2 as D (5 bases). The V end was cut by 2 bases, the J end by 12 bases, with 11 bases between. The V gene's germline CDR1 is SGHVS and CDR2 FQNEAQ. The CDR3 length is 12 residues. The CDR3 nucleotides read TGTGCCAGCAGCTTAAGAGGGTTGTCGCAGTTCTTC. Translation: CASSLRGLSQFF.

The J gene is TRBJ2-2, the V gene TRBV9; TRBD2 is a possible D gene (5 bases). The CDR3 has 17 amino acids. The V and J ends lost 3 bases and 2 bases respectively, with 17 bases between them. Germline CDR1 is SGDLS and CDR2 is YYNGEE. CDR3 sequence reads: CASSERARILNTGELFF. For the CDR3, the DNA is TGTGCCAGCAGCGAGAGGGCCCGTATTCTTAACACCGGGGAGCTGTTTTTT.

This chain links TRBV13 with TRBJ2-2; D is perhaps TRBD2 (5 bases). From germline, CDR1 is PRHDT and CDR2 FYEKMQ (reference sequence). V lost 4 bases and J lost 9, with 12 bases in between. The CDR3 runs to 13 residues. CDR3 DNA sequence: TGTGCCAGCAGCTCCCCGGGGTTCCGGGAGCTGTTTTTT. It translates to CASSSPGFRELFF.

This clone was observed a single time. J is TRBJ2-6 and V is TRBV18, with D possibly matching TRBD1 (5 bases). V was clipped by 3 bases and J by 4 bases, with 10 bases between them. This CDR3 comprises 15 residues. The germline CDR1 and CDR2 sequences are KGHSH and LQKENI. DNA of the CDR3: TGTGCCAGCTCACCTGCAGGGTCGGGGGCCAACGTCCTGACTTTC. Amino acids: CASSPAGSGANVLTF.

J is TRBJ2-5 and V is TRBV5-5; D not certain. The CDR3 has 15 amino acids. Germline V CDR1 and CDR2: SGHKS, YYEKEE (reference sequence). Trimming cost V 1 base and J 3 bases, with 13 bases left between them. DNA for the CDR3: TGTGCCAGCAGCTTGTTCTCAGGTTGGGAAGAGACCCAGTACTTC. Protein: CASSLFSGWEETQYF.

The chain couples TRBV7-2 to TRBJ1-3; D is possibly TRBD1 (5 bases). V lost 1 base to trimming and J lost 8 bases, with 9 bases between them. CDR1 is SGHTA and CDR2 is FQGNSA in the germline V gene. The CDR3 spans 13 residues. The CDR3 region is CASSLDRKDTIYF. The DNA of the CDR3 is TGTGCCAGCAGCTTAGACAGGAAAGACACCATATATTTT. Complete variable domain (other parts from reference TRBV7-2 and TRBJ1-3): GAGVSQSPSNKVTEKGKDVELRCDPISGHTALYWYRQSLGQGLEFLIYFQGNSAPDKSGLPSDRFSAERTGGSVSTLTIQRTQQEDSAVYLCASSLDRKDTIYFGEGSWLTVV.

The chain uses TRBV28 and TRBJ2-7; a weak D match, TRBD2 (5 bases). Per the germline V gene, CDR1 is MDHEN and CDR2 is SYDVKM. Trimming stripped 3 bases from V and 4 bases from J, with 13 bases between. The CDR3 covers 14 residues. The CDR3 loop is CASSFGIEIYEQYF. CDR3 in DNA: TGTGCCAGCAGTTTCGGGATCGAGATTTACGAGCAGTACTTC. Together with reference TRBV28 and TRBJ2-7, the CDR3 gives the full variable domain: DVKVTQSSRYLVKRTGEKVFLECVQDMDHENMFWYRQDPGLGLRLIYFSYDVKMKEKGDIPEGYSVSREKKERFSLILESASTNQTSMYLCASSFGIEIYEQYFGPGTRLTVT.